These 13 T cell receptor beta chains were all obtained from the same sample, sequenced in a study of T cell repertoires in cytomegalovirus infection. Using its own MiXCR run on the reads, TCRdb lists one record per CDR3 protein. The sample lists fewer than 550,000 distinct CDR3 sequences, about 17% occurring once. Sequenced input: CD8+ T cells from PBMCs. These receptors were taken from a human donor in good health (CMV status not recorded). Some clones in this sample may be carry-over from other donors' samples.

The V call is TRBV2, the J call TRBJ2-1, with 10 bases fitting TRBD2. The V segment lost 2 bases and the J segment 6 bases; nucleotides outside the gene matches: 10. The CDR3 spans 17 residues. Germline CDR1 reads SNHLY; CDR2 reads FYNNEI. In DNA, the CDR3 is TGTGCCAGCAGTGAATTCGGTAGCGGGGGGCCGGGCAATGAGCAGTTCTTC. This encodes CASSEFGSGGPGNEQFF.

This clonotype has just a few counts. The V call is TRBV9, the J call TRBJ1-1; D not resolved. V was cut by 0 bases and J by 0 bases, with 6 bases left in between. The CDR3 spans 14 residues. The V gene's germline CDR1 is SGDLS and CDR2 YYNGEE. For the CDR3, the DNA is TGTGCCAGCAGCGTAGGGCTGATGAACACTGAAGCTTTCTTT. This gives the protein CASSVGLMNTEAFF.

This clonotype was picked up many times. J is TRBJ2-3 and V is TRBV7-8; 7 bases are a match to TRBD2. Germline assignment: CDR1 SGHVS and CDR2 FQNEAQ. The V gene end was trimmed by 0 bases and the J gene end by 6 bases; junction bases not matched to a gene: 3. This CDR3 spans 14 amino acids. CDR3 sequence: CASSLAVGGDTQYF. CDR3 nucleotide sequence: TGTGCCAGCAGCTTAGCGGTGGGAGGGGATACGCAGTATTTT.

This clonotype was counted at least ten times. The chain uses TRBV5-5 and TRBJ1-1; maybe TRBD1 (5 bases). The CDR3 extends over 14 amino acids. In germline, CDR1 is SGHKS, CDR2 YYEKEE (reference sequence). Trimming took 0 bases from V and 4 from J, leaving 10 bases between them. This CDR3 is CASSLERQSTEAFF. Here the CDR3 DNA reads TGTGCCAGCAGCTTGGAACGACAGAGCACTGAAGCTTTCTTT.

The V and J genes are TRBV29-1 and TRBJ2-5; D tentatively reads TRBD1 or TRBD2 (5 bases each). V lost 4 bases and J lost 3, with 15 bases in between. The CDR3 totals 14 residues. Germline CDR1 SQVTM, CDR2 ANQGSEA. CDR3 sequence: CSVAMGRVEETQYF. The CDR3 DNA follows: TGCAGCGTTGCCATGGGGCGGGTGGAAGAGACCCAGTACTTC.

The gene calls are TRBV27 and TRBJ2-7, with 9 bases that match TRBD1. CDR1 is MNHEY, CDR2 SMNVEV, per germline (reference sequence). The V and J ends lost 4 bases and 3 bases, in that order; junction bases with no gene match: 4. The CDR3 length is 14 residues. As DNA, the CDR3 is TGTGCCAGCAGTTCGACAGGGGGGGACTACGAGCAGTACTTC. This encodes CASSSTGGDYEQYF.

This clonotype was recorded many times. The V gene is TRBV12-5, the J gene TRBJ2-1; D is unclear. Trimming pared 7 bases from V and 4 bases from J, leaving 11 bases between. This CDR3 region has 13 residues. In germline, CDR1 is LGHNT, CDR2 FRNRAP. The CDR3 region is CASVSPLYNEQFF. The CDR3 nucleotides are TGTGCTAGTGTCAGTCCCTTGTACAATGAGCAGTTCTTC.

This clonotype has a handful of counts. This chain uses TRBV28 with TRBJ1-5, with D uncertain. This CDR3 has 15 amino acids. Germline V gene sequence: CDR1 MDHEN, CDR2 SYDVKM. V was trimmed by 2 bases and J by 2 bases, leaving 10 bases between them. The CDR3 spells CASSLKGLGNQPQHF. The CDR3 coding sequence is TGTGCCAGCAGTTTAAAAGGGCTGGGCAATCAGCCCCAGCATTTT.

This rearrangement joins TRBV20-1 to TRBJ2-5; a possible D gene is TRBD2 (5 bases). V lost 2 bases and J lost 12, with 31 bases in between. The CDR3 is made up of 17 amino acids. Germline V gene lookup returns CDR1 DFQATT and CDR2 SNEGSKA (reference sequence). CDR3 region: CSARNQRNPGNPWRKYF. The CDR3, as DNA: TGCAGTGCTAGAAACCAGCGGAACCCGGGGAACCCGTGGAGAAAGTACTTC.

This clonotype came up a few times. The rearrangement uses TRBV27 and TRBJ2-2, with TRBD1 identical over 10 bases. The V gene's germline CDR1 is MNHEY and CDR2 SMNVEV (reference sequence). Unmatched junction bases numbered 7, after V lost 1 base and J lost 5 bases. CDR3 length: 17 amino acids. This chain's CDR3 is CASSLLGTGVLTGELFF. In DNA, the CDR3 is TGTGCCAGCAGTTTATTGGGGACAGGGGTTTTGACCGGGGAGCTGTTTTTT.

A word on this clonotype: This may come from a read error, since a much larger clone is one base off. It is unclear where the CDR3 begins or ends on the DNA, so no DNA is shown, and the CDR3 is as TCRdb lists it. The J gene is TRBJ1-2, the V gene TRBV2; whether TRBD1, the table's D call, matches the DNA was not checked. From germline, CDR1 is SNHLY and CDR2 FYNNEI. The CDR3 is 12 residues long, ends included. The CDR3: CAVLRQDYGCTF.

This clonotype was seen ten or more times. The chain is built from TRBV7-9 and TRBJ2-1, with 10 positions matching TRBD1. J lost 6 bases, V lost 5 bases, and 13 bases had no gene match. The CDR3 consists of 17 residues. The germline V gene has CDR1 SEHNR and CDR2 FQNEAQ (reference sequence). Here the CDR3 reads CASSPKAGQGMGNEQFF. The DNA of the CDR3 is TGTGCCAGCAGCCCCAAAGCGGGACAGGGGATGGGCAATGAGCAGTTCTTC. Full variable domain (missing parts from reference TRBV7-9 and TRBJ2-1): DTGVSQNPRHKITKRGQNVTFRCDPISEHNRLYWYRQTLGQGPEFLTYFQNEAQLEKSRLLSDRFSAERPKGSFSTLEIQRTEQGDSAMYLCASSPKAGQGMGNEQFFGPGTRLTVL.

This clonotype was found many times. V is TRBV5-1 and J is TRBJ2-1, with D uncertain. Germline CDR1 reads SGHRS; CDR2 reads YFSETQ. This CDR3 is 12 amino acids long. The V gene lost 4 bases and the J gene lost 13 bases, with 15 bases spanning the gap. CDR3 nucleotide sequence: TGCGCCAGCAGCGGTGGGGAACTACGCCAGTTCTTC. Amino acids: CASSGGELRQFF.